This T cell receptor (beta chain) was documented in a study of long-term antiretroviral therapy in people with HIV (dated 2022 in TCRdb). About the investigation overall: The earliest samples were collected approximately a decade before the 2015 WHO recommendation for immediate ART, a period when ART was typically delayed until CD4 counts fell. A retrospective serial study tested whether ART initiation and durable HIV suppression were associated with changes in peripheral blood TRB repertoire composition and diversity. From some 27 adults with confirmed HIV infection, the cohort provided over 150 cryopreserved PBMC samples, gathered serially across a mean of about six years (range 1-12). About 35% of the 30 participants with HIV were female. Test extractions of a monoclonal T-cell line alongside under 35 polyclonal samples showed no cross-contamination during QIAcube processing. Overall study outcomes, separate from this receptor: Since PBMC availability was limited, sequencing covered only the TCR beta chain, with no alpha chain pairing. Starting ART was linked to a significant rise in TRB diversity, yet even with long-term ART the diversity remained significantly lower than in transplant donor controls. Compared with controls, HIV repertoires had narrower CDR3 length ranges, and the network structure pointed to an antigen-experienced repertoire that shifted only slightly toward naive after ART. Inferences about post-ART repertoire changes are limited because no data were available on ART adherence, viral resistance or therapy changes. Because pre-ART samples had limited cell numbers, profiling was done on unsorted PBMC rather than on sorted CD4+ and CD8+ T cells. At every time point, the repertoire was dominated by expanded TRB clones first identified before ART initiation, although this dominance fluctuated and, in many PLHIV, declined after ART. The samples span the years 2004 to 2017, and the ART regimens used may be less effective than current regimens.

The immunoSEQ hsTCRB v3.0 assay was used at survey level resolution to sequence the TRB variable region. The target sequencing depth for TRB was roughly 40,000-55,000 T-cell genomes per sample. Pooled TRB libraries were sequenced on an Illumina MiSeq with a v3 150-cycle kit. As for the original processing: Repertoire analysis ran in R within a reproducible Nextflow workflow covering QC, data transformation and analysis. LymphoSeq2, an R package for exploring AIRR-Seq data, was used to implement the custom analyses. A handful of samples that produced fewer than 5000 total TRB sequences were removed, so 180 or so HIV repertoires were analyzed. Of the approximately 190 retained HIV repertoires, roughly 61 were collected before and roughly 130 after ART initiation. Each repertoire was downsampled to 5000 TRB nucleotide sequences, and summary statistics were averaged across 100 downsampling iterations. TRB sequences were retained for analysis only if CDR3 regions of at least seven amino acids were present. A Shannon entropy-derived clonality score and the Gini coefficient were used to measure diversity. Repertoire networks linked the top 5000 CDR3 amino acid sequences whenever two sequences differed by an edit distance of one. For TRB CDR3 amino acid sequences, GLIPH2 was used to predict antigen specificity groups and MHC restriction. To flag known CMV, EBV, HIV or tissue antigen associations, CDR3 amino acid sequences were matched against VDJdb and McPAS-TCR. Pre-ART, post-ART and control groups were compared with Wilcoxon signed-rank tests and Holm-Bonferroni correction. What TCRdb holds here is the immuneACCESS table cut down to in-frame rearrangements. Part of the clones is not present; checked against another copy, under half of the missing clones reflect an unresolved V gene, and the others are unexplained. Clonal size and the V and J genes are those of that table, whereas D and trimming came from the DNA. The sample profile shows about 29,000 clones; roughly 78% of them were found once. About 10% of the sample comes from the top ten.

V is shortened by 5 bases, J by 0 bases, and the region joining them spans 15 bases. The germline V gene encodes CDR1 SGHRS and CDR2 YFSETQ. From the cysteine through the phenylalanine, the CDR3 covers 15 amino acids. CDR3 DNA only is kept here, 45 bases in frame from base 1. Participants were included only if at least one PBMC sample before ART initiation and at least two post-ART samples were available. Every participant with HIV received treatment in the United States of America. Before DNA extraction, cryopreserved samples of roughly 0.9-11 million PBMC were thawed and washed. At the time of the earliest PBMC sample, participants with HIV were aged between about 20 and 55 years. Each participant contributed PBMC samples from 1-4 timepoints before ART initiation and 2-8 timepoints after ART initiation, with a median of 7 samples. Serial HIV viral load, CD4+ T-cell count, ART history and demographic data were obtained for every participant. Using a Qiagen kit on a QIAcube, genomic DNA was extracted from unsorted PBMC, with samples processed in batches of 12.

Regarding this clone: It has no known antigen specificity. Base quality data are lacking; no much larger clone is found one base away.

The sequences come from unsorted PBMCs, collected 1.5 years before starting antiretroviral therapy. This TCR was sampled from a man aged 18 to 29 with HIV. This chain is built from TRBV5-1 and TRBJ2-7, with the identity of the D gene unclear. This receptor has the CDR3 CASSLKRFYSYEQYF. The DNA sequence is TGCGCCAGCAGTTTGAAGAGATTTTACTCCTACGAGCAGTACTTC.